This TCR beta chain was profiled in a study of cytomegalovirus exposure and HLA in healthy donors. Profiling relied on immunoSEQ multiplex PCR, and the TCRdb table lists in-frame clones only, not all of them. The sample lists 150,000 to 200,000 clones; approximately 81% were seen once. Worth noting for this clone: Its antigen remains unknown.

A roughly 120-subject validation cohort, separate from the approximately 720-subject first cohort, supplied the donors. Trimming shortened V by 6 bases and J by 0 bases, and 8 bases separated the two germline ends. The CDR3 has 13 amino acids. CDR1 GTSNPN and CDR2 SVGIG come from the germline V gene (reference sequence). Whole-study results and caveats: Reports showed the classifier diagnosing cytomegalovirus status with high specificity and sensitivity.

What was sequenced was PBMCs. The TCR comes from a young man in good health and CMV-seropositive. This sequence joins TRBV30 and TRBJ1-4, with a weak D call TRBD1 (6 bases). CDR3 bases: TGTGCCTGTGGGACATCAACTAATGAAAAACTGTTTTTT. This gives the protein CACGTSTNEKLFF.